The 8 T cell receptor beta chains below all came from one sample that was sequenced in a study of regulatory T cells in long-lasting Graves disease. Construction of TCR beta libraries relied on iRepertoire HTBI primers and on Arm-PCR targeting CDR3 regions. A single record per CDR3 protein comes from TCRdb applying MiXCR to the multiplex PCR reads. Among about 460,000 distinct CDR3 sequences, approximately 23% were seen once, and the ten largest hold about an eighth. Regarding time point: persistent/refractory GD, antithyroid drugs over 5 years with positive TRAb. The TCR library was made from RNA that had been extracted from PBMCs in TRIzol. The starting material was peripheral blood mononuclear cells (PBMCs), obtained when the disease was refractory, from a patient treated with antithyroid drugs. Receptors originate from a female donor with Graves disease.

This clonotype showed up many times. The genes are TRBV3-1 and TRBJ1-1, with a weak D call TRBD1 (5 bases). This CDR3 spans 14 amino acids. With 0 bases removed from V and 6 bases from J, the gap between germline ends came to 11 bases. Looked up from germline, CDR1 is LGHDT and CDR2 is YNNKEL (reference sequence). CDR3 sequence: CASSQDRGTAEAFF. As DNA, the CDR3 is TGTGCCAGCAGCCAAGATCGCGGGACGGCTGAAGCTTTCTTT.

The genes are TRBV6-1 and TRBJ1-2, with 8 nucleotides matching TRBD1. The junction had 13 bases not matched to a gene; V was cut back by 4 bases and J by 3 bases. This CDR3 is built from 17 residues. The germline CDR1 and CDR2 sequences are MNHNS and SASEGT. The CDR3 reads CASSGNPGRGPDYGYTF. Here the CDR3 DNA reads TGTGCCAGCAGTGGAAACCCGGGCAGGGGGCCTGACTATGGCTACACCTTC.

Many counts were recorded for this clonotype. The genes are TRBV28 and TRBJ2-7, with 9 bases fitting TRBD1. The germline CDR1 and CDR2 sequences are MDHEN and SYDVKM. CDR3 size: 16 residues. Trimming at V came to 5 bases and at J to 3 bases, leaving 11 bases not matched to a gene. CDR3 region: CASSTGQGPPIYEQYF. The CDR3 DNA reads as TGTGCCAGCAGTACGGGACAGGGCCCTCCCATCTACGAGCAGTACTTC.

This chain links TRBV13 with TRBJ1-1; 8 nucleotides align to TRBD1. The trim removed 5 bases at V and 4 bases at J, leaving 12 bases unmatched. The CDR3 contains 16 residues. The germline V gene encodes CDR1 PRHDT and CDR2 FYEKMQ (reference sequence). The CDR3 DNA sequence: TGTGCCAGCAGCCCCGGACAGGGTGCCCTTGGCACTGAAGCTTTCTTT. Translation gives CASSPGQGALGTEAFF.

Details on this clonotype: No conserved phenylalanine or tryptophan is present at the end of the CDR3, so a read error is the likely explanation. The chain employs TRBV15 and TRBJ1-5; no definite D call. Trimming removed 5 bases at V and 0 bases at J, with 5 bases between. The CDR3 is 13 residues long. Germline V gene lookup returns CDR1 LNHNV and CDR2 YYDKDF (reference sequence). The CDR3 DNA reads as TGTGCCACCAGCCCCAGTAGCAATCAGCCCCAGCATCTT. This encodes CATSPSSNQPQHL.

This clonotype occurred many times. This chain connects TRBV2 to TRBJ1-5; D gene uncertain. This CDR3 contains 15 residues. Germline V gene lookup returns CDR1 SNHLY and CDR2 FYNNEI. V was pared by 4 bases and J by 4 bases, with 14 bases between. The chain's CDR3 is CASSGSPGGNQPQHF. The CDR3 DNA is TGTGCCAGCAGTGGTTCCCCGGGAGGGAATCAGCCCCAGCATTTT.

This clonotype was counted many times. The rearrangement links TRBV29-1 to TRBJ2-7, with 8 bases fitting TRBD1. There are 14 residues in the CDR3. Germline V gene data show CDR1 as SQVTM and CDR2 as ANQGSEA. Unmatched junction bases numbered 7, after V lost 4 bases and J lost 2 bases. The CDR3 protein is CSVAQGQGPYEQYF. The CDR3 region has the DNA TGCAGCGTTGCCCAAGGACAGGGCCCCTACGAGCAGTACTTC.

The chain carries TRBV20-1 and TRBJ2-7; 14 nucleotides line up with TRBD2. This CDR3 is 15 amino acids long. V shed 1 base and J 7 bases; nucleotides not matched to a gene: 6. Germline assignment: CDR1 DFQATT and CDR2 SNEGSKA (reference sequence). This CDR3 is CSARAGLAGAWEQYF. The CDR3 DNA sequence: TGCAGTGCTAGAGCGGGACTAGCGGGAGCTTGGGAGCAGTACTTC.